A selection of T cell receptor beta chains follows, all from one sample in a study of blood T cell repertoires in COVID-19. Assay used: immunoSEQ multiplex PCR; TCRdb lists only in-frame clones, some missing. The sample carries about 110,000 clones, 80% to 90% recorded once. Source material: peripheral blood. These receptors were obtained from a human donor in a cohort sampled during active COVID-19. CDR3s leave out the opening cysteine and the closing phenylalanine or tryptophan. The D gene is left open where the match is weak.

d_call j_call v_call cdr3_aa
TRBD1 TRBJ1-4 TRBV5-4 ASSPGTGREKLF
- TRBJ2-1 TRBV10-3 AISEGSGGFHNEQF
TRBD1 TRBJ1-3 TRBV25-1 ASSTRGQGANGNTIY
TRBD1 TRBJ2-5 TRBV15 ATSWTGLETQY
- TRBJ2-5 TRBV6-6 ASSYLAQETQY
- TRBJ2-5 TRBV5-1 ASSLSEETQY
TRBD2 TRBJ2-1 TRBV19 ASGGGSSYNEQF
TRBD2 TRBJ2-7 TRBV19 ASTPLAGGPNPVPSEQY
TRBD1 TRBJ1-2 TRBV4-1 ASSQYWETGGAYGYT
TRBD2 TRBJ2-5 TRBV18 ASSDGLAGTRETQY
- TRBJ2-2 TRBV5-1 ASSHRDPNTGELF
- TRBJ2-5 TRBV11-2 ASTQRGGGLGETQY
- TRBJ1-5 TRBV6-5 ASSYGRNNQPQH
TRBD1 TRBJ2-3 TRBV5-1 ASSLGGQGSADTQY
- TRBJ1-2 TRBV29-1 SVEEAGRHT
- TRBJ2-7 TRBV7-9 ASVAGQPYEQY
TRBD2 TRBJ2-1 TRBV18 ASFPSPGLAGFYRAEQF
TRBD2 TRBJ2-1 TRBV24-1 ATSDTRAGGYNEQF
- TRBJ1-6 TRBV6-5 ASRRVTISPLH
TRBD1 TRBJ1-2 TRBV9 ASSVTGGDIYGYT
- TRBJ1-5 TRBV7-2 ASSLIGGPFHSNQPQH
TRBD1 TRBJ2-7 TRBV5-6 ASSLSSQGALYEQY
TRBD2 TRBJ2-3 TRBV5-1 ASSSPPGGGPDTQY
- TRBJ1-5 TRBV21-1 ASSKAYQPQH
- TRBJ1-4 TRBV7-9 ASSLAQGREKLF
TRBD1 TRBJ1-3 TRBV5-4 ASSLTGVDGNTIY
- TRBJ2-3 TRBV5-8 ASPTSPGFVERTDTQY
- TRBJ1-1 TRBV6-5 ASSWTGRNTEAF
TRBD1 TRBJ1-5 TRBV6-5 ASSLDRRQPQH
- TRBJ1-4 TRBV6-1 ASSEVGGWGEKLF
TRBD2 TRBJ2-7 TRBV18 ASSSAGGYEQY
- TRBJ2-7 TRBV7-9 ASSLSGLTSYEQY
- TRBJ2-7 TRBV28 ATTVGTFYEQY
TRBD2 TRBJ2-1 TRBV10-3 AILGGSGRAGYNEQF
- TRBJ2-3 TRBV15 ATSRDLTSSRTDTQY
- TRBJ1-2 TRBV6-6 ASSKQALANYGYT
- TRBJ1-1 TRBV2 ASAGFRAEAF
- TRBJ2-7 TRBV5-8 ASSLGARSSYEQY
TRBD1 TRBJ2-1 TRBV15 ATSRERQGVRNEQF
TRBD1 TRBJ1-1 TRBV7-9 ASSSRTGASTEAF
- TRBJ1-6 TRBV18 ASSPRNSGNSPLH
TRBD1 TRBJ1-2 TRBV7-9 ASSLIPRDREVYGYT
TRBD1 TRBJ2-7 TRBV24-1 ATSGSRQGLWEQY
TRBD1 TRBJ1-2 TRBV28 ASSWAQGARDGYT
- TRBJ2-5 TRBV12-3/TRBV12-4 ASSLTGETQY
TRBD1 TRBJ1-3 TRBV19 ASSPSSGGTIY
- TRBJ2-7 TRBV20-1 SGGPASEQY
TRBD2 TRBJ2-3 TRBV18 ASSPKTSASTDTQY
TRBD1 TRBJ2-1 TRBV28 ASSLWDRGPSYNEQF
- TRBJ2-7 TRBV11-2 ASSFFTGVGSSYEQY
- TRBJ2-7 TRBV5-5 ASSNPFRVGEQY
TRBD2 TRBJ2-7 TRBV9 ASSAWGIAGGHNEQY
- TRBJ2-7 TRBV28 ASSPPLPYEQY
TRBD2 TRBJ2-1 TRBV7-2 ASRLFLGLGNNEQF
- TRBJ1-1 TRBV5-1 ASSPRTVMNTEAF
TRBD1 TRBJ2-7 TRBV5-1 ASSLDRGNEQY
TRBD2 TRBJ2-3 TRBV5-3 ARSEGLAGVVVDTQY
TRBD2 TRBJ2-3 TRBV15 ATSRDGAGGQY